This is a list of T cell receptor beta chains from one sample in a study of T cell responses to AZD1222 COVID-19 vaccine. Measured with immunoSEQ multiplex PCR; TCRdb has only the in-frame clones, and not every one. Of some 100,000 clones detected, 85% to 90% appear once; the ten largest clones hold 16%. The sample in question was peripheral blood, obtained on day 0 of AZD1222 vaccination. All receptors derive from an adult in good health. Each CDR3 is given with its conserved first and last residue. Each record gives: D gene, J gene, clone size, V gene, CDR3 DNA, CDR3 protein. The D gene is left open where the match is weak. Some rows mark clone size as missing; the rest say once, few, many or name a class of expanded clone.

d_gene: TRBD1; j_gene: TRBJ1-1; abundance: -; v_gene: TRBV29-1; CDR3nt: TGCAGCTACGGGACAGGGCCCGGGACTGAAGCTTTCTTT; CDR3aa: CSYGTGPGTEAFF
d_gene: TRBD1; j_gene: TRBJ2-5; abundance: -; v_gene: TRBV9; CDR3nt: TGTGCCAGCAGCGTGCTACAGGGGTCCGGAGAGACCCAGTACTTC; CDR3aa: CASSVLQGSGETQYF
d_gene: -; j_gene: TRBJ1-2; abundance: -; v_gene: TRBV11-3; CDR3nt: TGTGCCAGCAGCACCTGGGGGGTCGGCTATGGCTACACCTTC; CDR3aa: CASSTWGVGYGYTF
d_gene: -; j_gene: TRBJ1-3; abundance: -; v_gene: TRBV4-1; CDR3nt: TGCGCCAGCAGCCGTAGTTGGGTTCGGGGGGCTGGAAACACCATATATTTT; CDR3aa: CASSRSWVRGAGNTIYF
d_gene: -; j_gene: TRBJ1-5; abundance: -; v_gene: TRBV6-5; CDR3nt: TGTGCCAGCGGCTTGACAGGCTTAAATCAGCCCCAGCATTTT; CDR3aa: CASGLTGLNQPQHF
d_gene: -; j_gene: TRBJ1-5; abundance: -; v_gene: TRBV27; CDR3nt: TGTGCCAGCAACGGGGGCGGCAATCAGCCCCAGCATTTT; CDR3aa: CASNGGGNQPQHF
d_gene: -; j_gene: TRBJ1-1; abundance: -; v_gene: TRBV19; CDR3nt: TGTGCCAGTAGTATATCGGGGGAAGGCCTGCACACTGAAGCTTTCTTT; CDR3aa: CASSISGEGLHTEAFF
d_gene: TRBD1; j_gene: TRBJ2-1; abundance: -; v_gene: TRBV5-1; CDR3nt: TGCGCCAGCAGCTTAGGACAGGAAGATTCCTACAATGAGCAGTTCTTC; CDR3aa: CASSLGQEDSYNEQFF
d_gene: -; j_gene: TRBJ2-1; abundance: once; v_gene: TRBV5-4; CDR3nt: TGTGCCAGCAGCCCCAAGGGGGCTAGCGGAAACAATGAGCAGTTCTTC; CDR3aa: CASSPKGASGNNEQFF
d_gene: TRBD2; j_gene: TRBJ2-5; abundance: -; v_gene: TRBV29-1; CDR3nt: TGCAGCGTTTCCAGCGGGAGTGAGACCCAGTACTTC; CDR3aa: CSVSSGSETQYF